Sequencing of this T cell receptor beta chain was carried out in a study of T cells in Graves' hyperthyroidism and ophthalmopathy. This clonotype was observed at least ten times. Amplification of TCR beta CDR3 regions was performed using RNA transcripts as template. The study used the HTBI primer set for a first-round RT-PCR of the TCR CDR3. A single record per CDR3 protein comes from TCRdb applying MiXCR to the multiplex PCR reads. Of hundreds of thousands of distinct CDR3 sequences in the sample, roughly 32% were seen once. This CDR3 spans 13 amino acids. The V gene lost 9 bases and the J gene lost 1 base, with 12 bases spanning the gap. CDR1 and CDR2 (germline): ENHRY, SYGVKD.

The chain joins TRBV10-3 to TRBJ1-1; D unclear. The sequence derives from a middle-aged woman with Graves' hyperthyroidism. The sequenced sample consisted of blood. This CDR3 reads CAMTTAENTEAFF. In DNA form, the CDR3 reads TGTGCCATGACGACCGCGGAGAACACTGAAGCTTTCTTT.